Below, 24 T cell receptor beta chains from the same sample are listed, as sequenced in a study of T cell clonality in common variable immunodeficiency. Some clones are missing from TCRdb's copy, which holds only in-frame ones; the method was immunoSEQ multiplex PCR. The sample shows under 35,000 clones, none of them appearing just once. Study results and caveats: In common variable immunodeficiency, TCR beta chains reportedly carried fewer deletions and N-nucleotide insertions.

The antigens these receptors bind are not known. Source material: peripheral blood mononuclear cells. These receptors came from a human donor with common variable immunodeficiency.

This clone occurred many times. The sequenced fragment ends 3 residues before the CDR3 boundary, so the rest is inferred from the germline J gene. The genes are TRBV5-1 and TRBJ2-7; TRBD1 aligns across 9 bases. Germline CDR1 is SGHRS and CDR2 is YFSETQ. Trimming removed 4 bases from V and 6 bases from J; junction bases left unmatched: 11. The CDR3 length is 15 residues. CDR3 DNA, as far as it was read: TGCGCCAGCAGCCGAGACTCGGGACAGGGACTCGAG. It codes for CASSRDSGQGLE. The entire CDR3 protein reads CASSRDSGQGLEQYF. The full variable domain, in which reference TRBV5-1 and TRBJ2-7 provide the parts outside the CDR3, is KAGVTQTPRYLIKTRGQQVTLSCSPISGHRSVSWYQQTPGQGLQFLFEYFSETQRNKGNFPGRFSGRQFSNSRSEMNVSTLELGDSALYLCASSRDSGQGLEQYFGPGTRLTVT.

This clone turned up a few times. The read finishes 3 residues shy of the CDR3 end, and the germline J gene is used to complete it. Other DNA sequences of this sample code for an identical CDR3. V usage is TRBV18 and J usage is TRBJ2-1; a weak D match, TRBD2 (6 bases). The CDR3 extends over 12 amino acids. Germline values: CDR1 KGHSH, CDR2 LQKENI. V was trimmed by 3 bases and J by 8 bases, leaving 8 bases between them. CDR3 bases read: TGTGCCAGCTCACCGACTAGGGATGAG. Its protein is CASSPTRDE. In full, the CDR3 is CASSPTRDEQFF.

Worth noting for this clone: The CDR3 end is not reached by the read, which stops 3 residues before it; the germline J gene fills it in. The chain has TRBV7-2 and TRBJ2-1, with 7 nucleotides matching TRBD2. Per the germline V gene, CDR1 is SGHTA and CDR2 is FQGNSA. The V segment lost 5 bases and the J segment 8 bases; nucleotides outside the gene matches: 9. The CDR3 extends over 14 amino acids. CDR3 residues: CASSPLGRGDEQFF. The sequenced CDR3 bases are TGTGCCAGCAGCCCCTTGGGGAGGGGAGATGAG.

This clone was seen more than once but under ten times. The read comes to an end 3 residues before the CDR3 does, leaving the germline J gene to fill in the end. The chain employs TRBV6-2 or TRBV6-3 and TRBJ1-6; D uncertain. Germline V gives CDR1 MNHEY, CDR2 SVGEGT. Trimming took 4 bases from V and 7 from J, leaving 17 bases between them. The CDR3 is 16 amino acids. CDR3 loop: CASSFNYPGENSPLHF. The covered CDR3 bases are TGTGCCAGCAGTTTCAACTATCCCGGCGAGAATTCACCC.

CDR3 region: CASKPRDRRQETQYF. The DNA read from the CDR3 is TGCGCCAGCAAACCGAGGGACAGAAGACAAGAGACC. The V and J genes are TRBV23-1 and TRBJ2-5; TRBD1 matches 7 bases. Coverage ceases 3 residues before the CDR3 finishes, and the germline J gene fills in the end. TRBV23-1 is designated an ORF whose function remains uncertain. This CDR3 is built from 15 residues. V gave up 7 bases and J gave up 2 bases; unmatched junction bases: 10.

This clone has just a few counts. The CDR3 is cut off 3 residues early in the read; its end comes from the germline J gene. The rearrangement joins TRBV7-2 to TRBJ2-5; tentatively, D is TRBD1 (6 bases). Per the germline V gene, CDR1 is SGHTA and CDR2 is FQGNSA. Trimming took off 3 bases at V and 1 base at J, with 9 bases between the two ends. The CDR3 contains 14 residues. CDR3 residues: CASSFGQIQETQYF. The CDR3 bases that were read are TGTGCCAGCAGCTTCGGACAGATCCAAGAGACC.

This clone was found a few times. The CDR3 extends 3 residues past the end of the read, so its final part is completed from the germline J gene. The rearrangement joins TRBV19 to TRBJ2-5; D might be TRBD1 (6 bases). The CDR3 is 17 amino acids. Looked up from germline, CDR1 is LNHDA and CDR2 is SQIVND (reference sequence). The ends were cut back, 4 bases at V and 4 bases at J, with 22 bases in the middle. CDR3 DNA, as far as it was read: TGTGCCAGTAGTACGCGGTCCCAGGGGCTTAGGGTAGAGACC. This gives the protein CASSTRSQGLRVET. The whole CDR3 protein is CASSTRSQGLRVETQYF.

This clone was found a few times. The read ends 3 residues early relative to the CDR3; the germline J gene fills the gap. J is TRBJ1-2 and V is TRBV7-9; D gene uncertain. Trimming cost V 3 bases and J 7 bases, with 18 bases left between them. CDR1 and CDR2 from the germline V gene are SEHNR and FQNEAQ (reference sequence). The CDR3 is 15 amino acids. Partial CDR3 DNA: TGTGCCAGCAGCTTGACTGCGGCCTCTTCGAGTGGC. Its translation: CASSLTAASSSG. The full CDR3 is CASSLTAASSSGYTF.

As to this clone: The read gets to within 3 residues of the CDR3 end, and the germline J gene fills in the rest. V and J are TRBV13 and TRBJ2-7, with D unclear. The CDR3 consists of 16 residues. CDR1 PRHDT and CDR2 FYEKMQ come from the germline V gene (reference sequence). With 0 bases removed from V and 3 bases from J, the gap between germline ends came to 15 bases. Here the CDR3 reads CASSLGRGTPNYEQYF. The sequenced CDR3 bases are TGTGCCAGCAGCTTAGGCCGTGGCACACCAAACTACGAG.

Sample share makes this clone medium-sized. The read comes to an end 3 residues before the CDR3 does, leaving the germline J gene to fill in the end. V usage is TRBV7-9 and J usage is TRBJ1-3; D gene unclear. The length of the CDR3 is 15 residues. Germline V lookup: CDR1 SEHNR, CDR2 FQNEAQ (reference sequence). The germline V and J ends were trimmed by 2 bases and 0 bases, with 8 bases remaining between them. CDR3 region: CASSLYRSSGNTIYF. The CDR3 bases that were read are TGTGCCAGCAGCTTATACCGGTCCTCTGGAAACACC.

This clone was seen a handful of times. The read ends 3 residues shy of where the CDR3 ends; the end is completed using the germline J gene. This chain connects TRBV5-6 to TRBJ2-5, with 7 bases aligning to TRBD2. There are 15 residues in the CDR3. Looked up from germline, CDR1 is SGHDT and CDR2 is YYEEEE. V was pared by 4 bases and J by 2 bases, with 8 bases of the junction left unmatched. Partial CDR3 DNA: TGTGCCAGCAGCCTCTCCGGGGGAGGGCAAGAGACC. Its translation: CASSLSGGGQET. The full CDR3 is CASSLSGGGQETQYF.

Points on this clone: The read comes to an end 3 residues before the CDR3 does, leaving the germline J gene to fill in the end. The chain joins TRBV7-2 to TRBJ2-7; D might be TRBD1 (6 bases). Trimming left V 5 bases short and J 3 bases short, with 17 bases between. Germline V lookup: CDR1 SGHTA, CDR2 FQGNSA. The CDR3 covers 15 residues. The sequenced part of the CDR3 DNA is TGTGCCAGCAGCCCATACTCAACAGGGAACTACGAG. Amino acids: CASSPYSTGNYE. The full-length CDR3 reads as CASSPYSTGNYEQYF.

This clone was seen ten or more times. The read ends 3 residues early relative to the CDR3; the germline J gene fills the gap. The chain uses TRBV7-2 and TRBJ2-1, with 7 bases that match TRBD1. V shed 3 bases and J 9 bases; nucleotides not matched to a gene: 8. Germline-derived CDR1 and CDR2 are SGHTA and FQGNSA. The CDR3 contains 14 residues. CDR3 residues: CASSFGTATSEQFF. The CDR3 bases that were read are TGTGCCAGCAGCTTCGGGACAGCCACTAGTGAG.

Notes on this clone: The read ends 3 residues early relative to the CDR3; the germline J gene fills the gap. This chain uses TRBV7-9 with TRBJ1-1; unclear D gene. Germline lookup yields CDR1 SEHNR and CDR2 FQNEAQ (reference sequence). This CDR3 is 14 amino acids long. V lost 1 base, J lost 2 bases, and 8 bases lay in between. The CDR3 spells CASSLVRGNTEAFF. The DNA read from the CDR3 is TGTGCCAGCAGCTTAGTTCGGGGAAACACTGAA.

The DNA read from the CDR3 is TGCGCCAGCAGCTTGGGTGGGACAGGTTCCTACGAG. Residues: CASSLGGTGSYE. The full-length CDR3 reads as CASSLGGTGSYEQYF. J is TRBJ2-7 and V is TRBV5-1; 8 bases agree with TRBD1. The CDR3 goes on 3 residues after the read ends, and that part is filled in from the germline J gene. Germline V CDR1 and CDR2: SGHRS, YFSETQ. The CDR3 runs 15 residues. Losses at the gene ends were 0 bases for V and 1 base for J; bases not matched to a gene: 3.

As regards this clone: The missing CDR3 end, 3 residues past where the read stops, is filled in from the germline J gene. The chain combines TRBV7-3 with TRBJ1-6, with D hard to call. The germline gives CDR1 SGHTA, CDR2 FQGTGA. This CDR3 has 14 residues. V dropped 5 bases and J dropped 9 bases, with 14 bases sitting between them. The chain's CDR3 is CASSRRGVGSPLHF. CDR3 DNA, as far as it was read: TGTGCCAGCAGCCGCCGCGGGGTAGGTTCACCC.

This clone was detected a few times. Read sequence stops 3 residues before the CDR3 end, and the germline J gene provides the missing end. The chain couples TRBV7-6 to TRBJ2-5; no clear D gene. The V end was cut by 7 bases, the J end by 5 bases, with 8 bases between. The CDR3 spans 11 residues. The germline V gene encodes CDR1 SGHVS and CDR2 FNYEAQ. CDR3 bases read: TGTGCCAGCACTCACCGGGAGACC. Encoded protein: CASTHRET. The full CDR3 sequence reads CASTHRETQYF.

A word on this clone: The CDR3 end falls 3 residues outside the read, so it is completed with the germline J gene. The chain uses TRBV30 and TRBJ2-3; the D gene is possibly TRBD2 (6 bases). V was shortened by 4 bases and J by 0 bases, with 14 bases between the two germline ends. The CDR3 covers 15 residues. Germline V CDR1 and CDR2: GTSNPN, SVGIG (reference sequence). The CDR3: CAWTLGGVSTDTQYF. The sequenced CDR3 bases are TGTGCCTGGACCCTCGGCGGGGTTAGCACAGATACG.

This clone was detected ten times or more. The read ends 3 residues before the CDR3 terminus; that terminus is restored from the germline J gene. This chain connects TRBV7-3 to TRBJ2-1; weak D call: TRBD2 (5 bases). V shed 2 bases and J shed 4 bases, with 12 bases lying between them. Per the germline V gene, CDR1 is SGHTA and CDR2 is FQGTGA. This CDR3 is 15 amino acids long. The CDR3 sequence is CASSLVPAEYNEQFF. Partial CDR3 DNA: TGTGCCAGCAGCTTAGTTCCAGCGGAGTACAATGAG.

This clone was counted ten times or more. Read sequence stops 3 residues before the CDR3 end, and the germline J gene provides the missing end. The V call is TRBV5-1, the J call TRBJ1-4; D uncertain. The CDR3 has 12 residues. Looked up from germline, CDR1 is SGHRS and CDR2 is YFSETQ. V lost 4 bases to trimming and J lost 7 bases, with 8 bases between them. Incomplete CDR3 DNA: TGCGCCAGCAGCCTCCGAGGTGAAAAA. Its protein is CASSLRGEK. The full-length CDR3 reads as CASSLRGEKLFF.

This clone was seen repeatedly, ten times or more. The read ends 3 residues before the CDR3 terminus; that terminus is restored from the germline J gene. The genes are TRBV30 and TRBJ1-4, with 7 bases aligning to TRBD1. Unmatched junction bases numbered 8, after V lost 5 bases and J lost 8 bases. The CDR3 runs 13 residues. Germline CDR1 reads GTSNPN; CDR2 reads SVGIG (reference sequence). Incomplete CDR3 DNA: TGTGCCTGGGACAGACAGGGAGGGGAAAAA. It specifies CAWDRQGGEK. The entire CDR3 protein reads CAWDRQGGEKLFF.

This clone was found many times. Sequencing ends 3 residues short of the CDR3 end; the germline J gene provides the rest. The chain joins TRBV7-9 to TRBJ2-7; weak D call: TRBD1 (5 bases). Trimming cost V 4 bases and J 1 base, with 8 bases left between them. Per germline, CDR1 SEHNR and CDR2 FQNEAQ (reference sequence). The CDR3 is made up of 13 amino acids. CDR3 residues: CASSSDRSYEQYF. CDR3 DNA (partial): TGTGCCAGCAGCTCCGACAGATCCTACGAG.

This clone has a handful of counts. The read terminates 3 residues before the CDR3 end, so the remaining end is supplied by the germline J gene. This chain joins TRBV30 and TRBJ1-2; D remains unclear. The V and J ends lost 0 bases and 2 bases respectively, with 7 bases between them. The CDR3 is 13 residues long. Germline values: CDR1 GTSNPN, CDR2 SVGIG (reference sequence). The CDR3 sequence: CAWSVHHNYGYTF. The CDR3 DNA, read in part, is TGTGCCTGGAGTGTACATCACAACTATGGC.

In this sample, this clone turned up a few times. The CDR3 end falls 3 residues outside the read, so it is completed with the germline J gene. This chain links TRBV20-1 with TRBJ1-4, with 7 bases aligning to TRBD1. The trim removed 5 bases at V and 3 bases at J, leaving 6 bases unmatched. Germline V gene lookup returns CDR1 DFQATT and CDR2 SNEGSKA (reference sequence). The CDR3 is 14 amino acids. The CDR3 loop is CSADRGLANEKLFF. CDR3 DNA (partial): TGCAGTGCTGATAGGGGGCTAGCTAATGAAAAA.